The text below deals with one T cell receptor beta chain. This clonotype was seen a few times. Its antigen is unknown. Base qualities are not recorded, but no much larger clone differs from it by a single base. The sample belongs to a study of T cells after yellow fever vaccination (dated by TCRdb to about 2019). Context from the whole study: The SMART-Seq v4 Ultra Low Input RNA kit was used to prepare libraries from fractions with low cell numbers. Bulk TCR alpha and beta repertoires were sequenced longitudinally to track T-cell clones before and after primary and booster YFV17D yellow fever vaccination. Two healthy male donors, one aged 18 to 30 and one aged 30 to 39 years, were included in the cohort. Bulk PBMC replicates and cell subsets were isolated from blood drawn at multiple timepoints before and after both primary and secondary immunization. General study outcomes and caveats: Most clones expanded after primary vaccination (approximately 95% of CD4 and around 88% of CD8) were re-detected after the booster, suggesting that broad memory maintenance occurred. Because the study included only two donors, the extent to which the findings can be generalized is limited. FACS-sorted repertoires could contain abundant contaminating clonotypes from the bulk population, so computational filtering was required. A small share of clonotypes was detected in both CD4 and CD8 compartments, with the overlap likely arising from convergent recombination. The secondary T-cell response was found to be weaker but faster than the primary response, with a peak reached on day 5 rather than on day 15.

Explained via the paper, the treatment or condition label denotes: live attenuated yellow fever vaccine strain. Two biological replicates of bulk PBMCs were collected at each blood-draw timepoint. PBMCs were isolated from peripheral blood using a standard Ficoll-Paque protocol. TriZol was used to extract RNA from bulk PBMCs, CD4 and CD8 fractions, and dextramer-positive and dextramer-negative fractions. Synthesis of TCR cDNA relied on 5'RACE template switching, a step that introduced a universal primer site along with unique molecular identifiers. Priming for cDNA synthesis came from both the TCR alpha and TCR beta constant segments. Libraries were amplified in two PCR steps, with sample barcodes and sequencing adapters added in the second step. Libraries were sequenced on Illumina HiSeq 2500 (2x100 bp) or NovaSeq (2x150 bp). Processing in the source paper ran as follows. Demultiplexing of reads and collapsing into UMI consensus sequences were performed with MIGEC, and V(D)J alignment was carried out with MiXCR. Vaccine-responding clonotypes were identified with edgeR using replicate PBMC samples, with FDR below 0.01 and a log2 fold change above 5 up to day 15 being required. CD4 or CD8 identity was assigned to each bulk clonotype according to whether the clonotype was present at higher abundance in the sequenced CD4 repertoire or the sequenced CD8 repertoire. TCRdb applied fastp at Q25 and MiXCR to the public reads, then kept only in-frame beta chains. Each CDR3 protein gets just one entry, which takes the most common genes and DNA from the rows behind it. These V and J calls derive from TCRdb rather than the authors' analysis. The table for this sample lists some 500,000 distinct CDR3 sequences; approximately 13% of them were counted only once. Over 11% of the sample is taken by the ten largest.

Trimming costs V 0 bases and J 5 bases, and their ends lie 14 bases apart. Looking up the germline V gene yields CDR1 SGHRS and CDR2 YFSETQ. Including the terminal cysteine and phenylalanine, the CDR3 comprises 16 residues. The kept DNA is CDR3 alone, 48 bases in frame from the first base. The material was PBMCs, obtained on the day of the yellow fever booster vaccination. This chain is built from TRBV5-1 and TRBJ2-2; TRBD1 is a possible D gene, resting on 6 matching bases. The source is a man aged 30-40 years who received the YFV17D yellow fever vaccine. The sequenced DNA: TGCGCCAGCAGCTTGGTGCCGGGACACACTACCGGGGAGCTGTTTTTT. Translated, it gives CASSLVPGHTTGELFF. Here the CDR3 is joined to the reference TRBV5-1 and TRBJ2-2 genes, and the full variable domain is: KAGVTQTPRYLIKTRGQQVTLSCSPISGHRSVSWYQQTPGQGLQFLFEYFSETQRNKGNFPGRFSGRQFSNSRSEMNVSTLELGDSALYLCASSLVPGHTTGELFFGEGSRLTVL.